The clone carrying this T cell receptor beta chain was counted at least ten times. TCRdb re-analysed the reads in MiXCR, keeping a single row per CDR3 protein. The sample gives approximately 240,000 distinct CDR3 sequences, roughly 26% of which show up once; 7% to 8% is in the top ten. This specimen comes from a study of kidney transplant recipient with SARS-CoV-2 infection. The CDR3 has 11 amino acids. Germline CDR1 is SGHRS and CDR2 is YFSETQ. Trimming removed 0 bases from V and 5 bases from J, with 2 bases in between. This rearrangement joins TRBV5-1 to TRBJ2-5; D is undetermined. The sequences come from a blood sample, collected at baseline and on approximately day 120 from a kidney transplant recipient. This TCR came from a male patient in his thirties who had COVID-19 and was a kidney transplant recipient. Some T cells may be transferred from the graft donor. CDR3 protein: CASSLVETQYF. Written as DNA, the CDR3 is TGCGCCAGCAGCTTGGTCGAGACCCAGTACTTC.